The clone carrying this TCR beta chain was counted between two and nine times. As yet, its antigen is unknown. This specimen belongs to a study of CD4 T cells in relation to SARS-CoV-2 and coronaviruses. Whole-study results and caveats: In roughly 60% of donors, memory CD4+ clonotypes crossrecognized SARS-CoV-2 and at least one common cold coronavirus spike.

Clones were sequenced by immunoSEQ multiplex PCR, and TCRdb holds only the in-frame ones, with some missing. The sample has more than 15,000 clones; 78% are singletons. The unexposed donors gave CD4+ T cells in about 2011-2019, prior to COVID-19. After around nine days of culture, CD4+ T cells were isolated. J gave up 0 bases and V 5 bases, and 8 bases lay outside the gene matches. The germline CDR1 and CDR2 sequences are MDHEN and SYDVKM. The CDR3 contains 16 residues. The sequence was collected from a human donor in good health. Material: CD4+ T cells from PBMCs, cultured in vitro. The rearrangement joins TRBV28 to TRBJ2-3, with 7 bases aligning to TRBD2. CDR3 amino acids: CASSPPGGSSTDTQYF. For the CDR3, the DNA is TGTGCCAGCAGTCCCCCAGGCGGGAGTAGCACAGATACGCAGTATTTT.